One and the same sample provided the 18 T cell receptor beta chains below, sequenced in a study of blood T cell repertoires in COVID-19. Generated by immunoSEQ multiplex PCR, the TCRdb table keeps only in-frame clones and is missing some. In the table there are about 350,000 clones, around nine tenths of which are singletons. What was sequenced was PBMCs or T cells enriched from blood (not recorded which). All receptors come from a woman aged 25 to 39 who had been exposed to COVID-19.

This clone appeared once. This sequence joins TRBV7-9 and TRBJ2-7; 10 bases fit TRBD1. This CDR3 region has 16 residues. V lost 3 bases, J lost 3 bases, and 8 bases stayed unmatched. In germline, CDR1 is SEHNR, CDR2 FQNEAQ (reference sequence). In DNA, the CDR3 is TGTGCCAGCAGCTTCCTTTCCGGGACAGGGGACTACGAGCAGTACTTC. This codes for CASSFLSGTGDYEQYF.

The gene calls are TRBV6-5 and TRBJ2-2, with a weak D call TRBD2 (6 bases). V dropped 6 bases and J dropped 3 bases, with 11 bases sitting between them. The CDR3 spans 14 residues. Germline CDR1 is MNHEY and CDR2 is SVGAGI. The CDR3 region is CASSEQRDTGELFF. The CDR3 coding sequence is TGTGCCAGCAGCGAGCAGCGGGACACCGGGGAGCTGTTTTTT.

This chain joins TRBV27 and TRBJ1-1; 11 bases match TRBD1. In germline, CDR1 is MNHEY, CDR2 SMNVEV (reference sequence). This CDR3 is built from 15 residues. After removal of 2 bases from V and 4 bases from J, the junction contained 3 bases not matched to a gene. The CDR3 bases are TGTGCCAGCAGTTTAGGACAGGGGGCTTCCACTGAAGCTTTCTTT. Amino acid sequence: CASSLGQGASTEAFF.

V and J are TRBV27 and TRBJ2-7; 7 nucleotides line up with TRBD1. Germline CDR1 MNHEY, CDR2 SMNVEV (reference sequence). This CDR3 is built from 14 residues. The V gene end was trimmed by 3 bases and the J gene end by 5 bases; junction bases not matched to a gene: 7. The CDR3 DNA follows: TGTGCCAGCAGTTTGGGACAGATAAACAACGAGCAGTACTTC. This sequence encodes CASSLGQINNEQYF.

V and J are TRBV11-2 and TRBJ2-2; 8 bases line up with TRBD2. Looked up from germline, CDR1 is SGHAT and CDR2 is FQNNGV. The CDR3 is 16 residues long. V was clipped by 3 bases and J by 2 bases; unmatched bases: 5. The DNA for the CDR3 is TGTGCCAGCAGCTTCTCTAGCGGGCTCAACACCGGGGAGCTGTTTTTT. This encodes CASSFSSGLNTGELFF.

The gene calls are TRBV3-1 (or the pseudogene TRBV3-2) and TRBJ2-5; D is unresolved. Germline assignment: CDR1 LGHDT and CDR2 YNNKEL (reference sequence). The V gene lost 5 bases and the J gene lost 6 bases, with 10 bases spanning the gap. CDR3 size: 12 residues. The CDR3 nucleotides are TGTGCCAGCAGCTTCCGTCCCCAGACCCAGTACTTC. Protein product: CASSFRPQTQYF.

The table lists this clone with a few counts. The rearrangement links TRBV10-2 to TRBJ1-3; the D gene is possibly TRBD1 (5 bases). Per the germline V gene, CDR1 is WSHSY and CDR2 is SAAADI. The CDR3 consists of 15 residues. V lost 10 bases to trimming and J lost 2 bases, with 18 bases between them. The CDR3 DNA reads as TGCGCCACCATCACGGGCGGGGGGACTGGAAACACCATATATTTT. Its protein product is CATITGGGTGNTIYF.

This chain links TRBV7-6 with TRBJ2-7; tentatively, D is TRBD2 (5 bases). The CDR3 length is 16 residues. Germline lookup yields CDR1 SGHVS and CDR2 FNYEAQ. Trimming stripped 2 bases from V and 6 bases from J, with 20 bases between. Written as DNA, the CDR3 is TGTGCCAGCAGCTTACCCACCGAGGGTAACCCCGGCGAGCAGTACTTC. As protein: CASSLPTEGNPGEQYF.

The chain is built from TRBV7-8 and TRBJ2-4, with D perhaps matching TRBD1 (5 bases). Per germline, CDR1 SGHVS and CDR2 FQNEAQ. V gave up 0 bases and J gave up 1 base, with 7 bases separating them. CDR3 length: 15 residues. The CDR3 sequence: CASSLATAAKNIQYF. CDR3 DNA sequence: TGTGCCAGCAGCTTAGCGACAGCTGCCAAAAACATTCAGTACTTC. Using reference TRBV7-8 and TRBJ2-4 for the parts outside the CDR3, the full variable domain is GAGVSQSPRYKVAKRGQDVALRCDPISGHVSLFWYQQALGQGPEFLTYFQNEAQLDKSGLPSDRFFAERPEGSVSTLKIQRTQQEDSAVYLCASSLATAAKNIQYFGAGTRLSVL.

The chain combines TRBV5-1 with TRBJ2-1; D may be TRBD2 (5 bases). The V end lost 1 base, the J end lost 4 bases, and 12 bases lay between the germline ends. This CDR3 region has 15 residues. Germline CDR1 SGHRS, CDR2 YFSETQ. CDR3 sequence reads: CASSLSRLAYNEQFF. CDR3 coding DNA: TGCGCCAGCAGCTTGAGTCGGCTAGCTTACAATGAGCAGTTCTTC.

This clone was recorded only once. The V and J genes are TRBV10-1 and TRBJ2-7; 7 positions match TRBD2. This CDR3 spans 15 amino acids. V gave up 0 bases and J gave up 2 bases; unmatched junction bases: 4. The V gene's germline CDR1 is WNHNN and CDR2 SYGVQD (reference sequence). This chain's CDR3 is CASSESGLAAYEQYF. The CDR3, as DNA: TGCGCCAGCAGTGAGTCGGGGCTAGCGGCCTACGAGCAGTACTTC.

This chain links TRBV6-2 or TRBV6-3 with TRBJ2-7, with 8 nucleotides matching TRBD2. This CDR3 is 15 amino acids long. Germline assignment: CDR1 MNHEY and CDR2 SVGEGT. After removal of 7 bases from V and 1 base from J, the junction contained 9 bases not matched to a gene. CDR3 region: CASNPGGGPSYEQYF. The CDR3 bases are TGTGCCAGCAACCCCGGGGGGGGCCCTTCCTACGAGCAGTACTTC.

The chain couples TRBV5-5 to TRBJ2-7; weak D call: TRBD1 (5 bases). Trimming removed 0 bases from V and 2 bases from J, with 12 bases in between. The germline gives CDR1 SGHKS, CDR2 YYEKEE (reference sequence). The CDR3 consists of 15 residues. CDR3 DNA sequence: TGTGCCAGCAGCTTGGAGGAGACAGAGCCCTACGAGCAGTACTTC. The encoded protein is CASSLEETEPYEQYF.

V is TRBV19 and J is TRBJ1-2, with 7 bases lining up with TRBD1. This CDR3 spans 18 amino acids. The trim removed 3 bases at V and 2 bases at J, leaving 15 bases unmatched. The V gene's germline CDR1 is LNHDA and CDR2 SQIVND (reference sequence). The CDR3 loop reads CASSMKGARRGANYGYTF. The CDR3 DNA sequence: TGTGCCAGTAGTATGAAGGGGGCGCGTAGAGGGGCGAACTATGGCTACACCTTC.

This clone was picked up a small number of times. Other DNA sequences within the sample encode an identical CDR3. The chain is built from TRBV12-3 or TRBV12-4 and TRBJ2-2; no reliable D call. The CDR3 has 12 amino acids. The germline V and J ends were trimmed by 5 bases and 3 bases, with 4 bases remaining between them. The CDR3 sequence is CASSRDTGELFF. As DNA, the CDR3 is TGTGCCAGCAGTCGGGACACCGGGGAGCTGTTTTTT.

The chain links TRBV5-4 to TRBJ1-1; maybe TRBD1 (6 bases). The CDR3 is made up of 15 amino acids. The germline gives CDR1 SGHNT, CDR2 YYREEE (reference sequence). V lost 7 bases and J lost 1, with 17 bases in between. CDR3 sequence (DNA): TGTGCCAGCGACCCCGGTCCAGGGGCGAACACTGAAGCTTTCTTT. It is translated as CASDPGPGANTEAFF.

This chain uses TRBV18 with TRBJ2-6; 10 bases align to TRBD2. CDR1 is KGHSH, CDR2 LQKENI, per germline. V was clipped by 3 bases and J by 3 bases; unmatched bases: 11. CDR3 length: 19 amino acids. The CDR3 DNA follows: TGTGCCAGCTCACCCGGTAGTCTAGCGGGAGCAGGTGGGGCCAACGTCCTGACTTTC. Translating gives CASSPGSLAGAGGANVLTF.

The chain recombines TRBV3-1 (or the pseudogene TRBV3-2) with TRBJ2-4; 10 bases agree with TRBD2. In germline, CDR1 is LGHDT, CDR2 YNNKEL (reference sequence). With 0 bases clipped from V and 9 bases from J, the junction kept 8 bases outside the gene matches. This CDR3 has 16 residues. The CDR3 protein is CASSQDRLAGVGIQYF. The CDR3 nucleotides read TGTGCCAGCAGCCAAGATAGGCTAGCGGGAGTTGGCATTCAGTACTTC.